One sample yielded the 27 T cell receptor beta chains listed below, sequenced in a study of beta chain features in type 1 diabetes. The isolated RNA, all of it, was reverse transcribed, so expressed TCRB transcripts were what got sequenced. Clones were read by immunoSEQ multiplex PCR, and TCRdb kept only the in-frame ones, dropping some. The top ten clones hold approximately 0.087% of a sample with hundreds of thousands of clones, 15% to 18% of them seen once. The sample was naive CD4+ T cells from blood. The receptors were gathered from a man between 18 and 29 years old in good health.

The chain links TRBV25-1 to TRBJ1-4; D might be TRBD1 (5 bases). Germline V gene data show CDR1 as MGHDK and CDR2 as SYGVNS. The CDR3 totals 17 residues. V shed 0 bases and J shed 8 bases, with 19 bases lying between them. The CDR3 here is CASSEYGTGPRREKLFF. The CDR3 region has the DNA TGTGCCAGCAGTGAATATGGCACGGGACCACGGCGGGAAAAACTGTTTTTT. The whole variable domain, remainder taken from reference TRBV25-1 and TRBJ1-4, is EADIYQTPRYLVIGTGKKITLECSQTMGHDKMYWYQQDPGMELHLIHYSYGVNSTEKGDLSSESTVSRIRTEHFPLTLESARPSHTSQYLCASSEYGTGPRREKLFFGSGTQLSVL.

The CDR3 nucleotides read TGCAGTGCTAGACGGGATGAGCAGTTCTTC. Translated, it gives CSARRDEQFF. This chain links TRBV20-1 with TRBJ2-1; no reliable D call. Germline V gives CDR1 DFQATT, CDR2 SNEGSKA (reference sequence). This CDR3 has 10 amino acids. Trimming stripped 2 bases from V and 8 bases from J, with 4 bases between.

This rearrangement joins TRBV5-1 to TRBJ2-3; D perhaps matches TRBD1 (6 bases). V dropped 4 bases and J dropped 4 bases, with 16 bases sitting between them. The CDR3 extends over 15 amino acids. Per the germline V gene, CDR1 is SGHRS and CDR2 is YFSETQ. The CDR3 DNA is TGCGCCAGCAGCATAACAGGGTCCCCCGCAGATACGCAGTATTTT. Translation: CASSITGSPADTQYF.

As to this clone: This sample also contains other DNA sequences that code for the same CDR3. This rearrangement joins TRBV5-1 to TRBJ2-7, with D maybe TRBD1 (5 bases). From germline, CDR1 is SGHRS and CDR2 YFSETQ. With 7 bases removed from V and 3 bases from J, the gap between germline ends came to 8 bases. The CDR3 totals 11 residues. CDR3 in DNA: TGCGCCAGCCGCAGGGACTACGAGCAGTACTTC. Amino acids: CASRRDYEQYF. Full variable domain (missing parts from reference TRBV5-1 and TRBJ2-7): KAGVTQTPRYLIKTRGQQVTLSCSPISGHRSVSWYQQTPGQGLQFLFEYFSETQRNKGNFPGRFSGRQFSNSRSEMNVSTLELGDSALYLCASRRDYEQYFGPGTRLTVT.

CDR3: CASSPRGGRDGASTDTQYF. The CDR3 region has the DNA TGTGCCAGCAGCCCCAGGGGGGGGCGCGACGGGGCTAGCACAGATACGCAGTATTTT. This chain uses TRBV5-4 with TRBJ2-3, with D possibly being TRBD1 or TRBD2 (7 bases each). V was pared by 4 bases and J by 0 bases, with 24 bases between. CDR1 and CDR2 (germline): SGHNT, YYREEE (reference sequence). The CDR3 length is 19 residues.

This clone was seen a handful of times. Other DNA sequences in the same sample also yield this CDR3. The gene calls are TRBV29-1 and TRBJ2-1; D possibly corresponds to TRBD1 (6 bases). The CDR3 consists of 12 residues. Trimming removed 3 bases from V and 7 bases from J, with 10 bases in between. Germline lookup yields CDR1 SQVTM and CDR2 ANQGSEA. The CDR3 sequence: CSVDPGANEQFF. The CDR3 DNA reads as TGCAGCGTTGATCCAGGGGCTAATGAGCAGTTCTTC.

This clone was counted between two and nine times. This rearrangement joins TRBV28 to TRBJ1-1; D gene unclear. With 8 bases removed from V and 0 bases from J, the gap between germline ends came to 13 bases. CDR3 length equals 14 residues. CDR1 is MDHEN, CDR2 SYDVKM, per germline. The CDR3 region is CASEFKSMNTEAFF. CDR3 nucleotide sequence: TGTGCCAGCGAGTTTAAGTCCATGAACACTGAAGCTTTCTTT.

Notes on this clone: A junction end diverges from the germline sequence, so it may reflect a read error. The V call is TRBV19, the J call TRBJ2-2; unclear D gene. CDR3 size: 13 residues. Germline CDR1 and CDR2: LNHDA and SQIVND (reference sequence). This chain's CDR3 is CGSRGPNTGELFF. The CDR3 DNA sequence: TGTGGCAGTCGCGGTCCTAACACCGGGGAGCTGTTTTTT.

This clone was counted once. The chain carries TRBV7-6 and TRBJ2-1; 7 nucleotides agree with TRBD2. Germline trimming cut 1 base from V and 4 bases from J; bases unmatched to any gene: 4. This CDR3 comprises 15 residues. Germline CDR1 SGHVS, CDR2 FNYEAQ. The CDR3 DNA reads TGTGCCAGCAGCTTAGGGCGGGGAGGGTACAATGAGCAGTTCTTC. Translating it yields CASSLGRGGYNEQFF.

The sample holds a few counts of this clone. The rearrangement links TRBV29-1 to TRBJ1-2, with D possibly TRBD1 on 5 matching bases. From germline, CDR1 is SQVTM and CDR2 ANQGSEA. Between the trimmed V and J ends, which lost 1 base and 7 bases, there was a span of 13 bases. The CDR3 is 13 amino acids. DNA of the CDR3: TGCAGCGTTGAAGGGACCAGGGCGGCTGGCTACACCTTC. Protein: CSVEGTRAAGYTF.

The chain combines TRBV5-1 with TRBJ2-5; tentative D call: TRBD2 (5 bases). Germline CDR1 reads SGHRS; CDR2 reads YFSETQ. V was cut by 6 bases and J by 7 bases, with 22 bases left in between. The CDR3 has 15 residues. CDR3 region: CASIPGPTNAGTQYF. In nucleotides, the CDR3 is TGCGCCAGCATCCCGGGCCCTACCAATGCGGGGACCCAGTACTTC.

The V gene is TRBV29-1, the J gene TRBJ1-5, with D maybe TRBD1 (5 bases). This CDR3 is 12 amino acids long. Trimming took 7 bases from V and 4 from J, leaving 11 bases between them. Germline-derived CDR1 and CDR2 are SQVTM and ANQGSEA. The CDR3 DNA reads TGCAGCGCCCGGTGGGGGAATCAGCCCCAGCATTTT. This gives the protein CSARWGNQPQHF.

This clone was seen a few times. The sample has other DNA sequences that encode this CDR3 too. This chain uses TRBV7-3 with TRBJ2-3; 8 bases map to TRBD2. The CDR3 totals 16 residues. The germline V gene has CDR1 SGHTA and CDR2 FQGTGA. V was clipped by 2 bases and J by 0 bases; unmatched bases: 4. The CDR3, as DNA: TGTGCCAGCAGCTTACGCCCTAGCGGGAGCACAGATACGCAGTATTTT. Protein sequence: CASSLRPSGSTDTQYF.

This clone has a handful of counts. The chain carries TRBV28 and TRBJ2-1, with 10 positions matching TRBD2. CDR3 length: 16 amino acids. CDR1 is MDHEN, CDR2 SYDVKM, per germline. The J segment lost 3 bases and the V segment lost 4 bases, leaving 6 bases of the junction unmatched. The CDR3, as DNA: TGTGCCAGCAGTTCGTTAGCGGGGGGTCTCTACAATGAGCAGTTCTTC. It is translated as CASSSLAGGLYNEQFF.

The rearrangement joins TRBV5-6 to TRBJ2-3, with 9 bases matching TRBD1. CDR3 size: 16 residues. CDR1 is SGHDT and CDR2 is YYEEEE in the germline V gene. V shed 4 bases, J shed 6 bases, and the junction held 12 bases outside the gene matches. DNA for the CDR3: TGTGCCAGCAGCCTACCACGGGACAGGGCACGGGATACGCAGTATTTT. Encoded protein: CASSLPRDRARDTQYF. The variable domain in full, with the rest retrieved from reference TRBV5-6 and TRBJ2-3, is DAGVTQSPTHLIKTRGQQVTLRCSPKSGHDTVSWYQQALGQGPQFIFQYYEEEERQRGNFPDRFSGHQFPNYSSELNVNALLLGDSALYLCASSLPRDRARDTQYFGPGTRLTVL.

The V gene is TRBV19, the J gene TRBJ1-5; D perhaps matches TRBD1 (6 bases). The V end lost 7 bases, the J end lost 1 base, and 14 bases lay between the germline ends. The CDR3 is 15 residues long. Germline CDR1 is LNHDA and CDR2 is SQIVND (reference sequence). Written as DNA, the CDR3 is TGTGCCAGTACAATCGGGGGCGCGAGCAATCAGCCCCAGCATTTT. It yields the protein CASTIGGASNQPQHF.

The chain employs TRBV4-3 and TRBJ2-7, with 7 positions matching TRBD1. The CDR3 sequence is 15 residues long. Germline lookup yields CDR1 LGHNA and CDR2 YSLEER. Losses at the gene ends were 2 bases for V and 3 bases for J; bases not matched to a gene: 7. The CDR3 reads CASSQSGTAFYEQYF. Here the CDR3 DNA reads TGCGCCAGCAGCCAATCCGGGACAGCTTTCTACGAGCAGTACTTC.

This clone was counted a few times. V usage is TRBV7-2 and J usage is TRBJ1-4, with D hard to call. The V gene lost 1 base and the J gene lost 0 bases, with 6 bases spanning the gap. Germline values: CDR1 SGHTA, CDR2 FQGNSA. There are 15 residues in the CDR3. The CDR3: CASSLGFTTNEKLFF. DNA of the CDR3: TGTGCCAGCAGCTTAGGGTTCACAACTAATGAAAAACTGTTTTTT.

The chain uses TRBV19 and TRBJ2-7, with 7 bases lining up with TRBD1. Germline assignment: CDR1 LNHDA and CDR2 SQIVND (reference sequence). The CDR3 extends over 14 amino acids. The trim removed 4 bases at V and 2 bases at J, leaving 5 bases unmatched. CDR3 sequence reads: CASSNQGDTYEQYF. The CDR3 bases are TGTGCCAGTAGTAATCAGGGGGACACCTACGAGCAGTACTTC. Full variable domain (remainder filled in from reference TRBV19 and TRBJ2-7): DGGITQSPKYLFRKEGQNVTLSCEQNLNHDAMYWYRQDPGQGLRLIYYSQIVNDFQKGDIAEGYSVSREKKESFPLTVTSAQKNPTAFYLCASSNQGDTYEQYFGPGTRLTVT.

This rearrangement joins TRBV11-2 to TRBJ2-1; 7 bases match TRBD2. CDR3 length: 16 amino acids. Germline lookup yields CDR1 SGHAT and CDR2 FQNNGV. The junction had 11 bases not matched to a gene; V was cut back by 5 bases and J by 4 bases. In DNA form, the CDR3 reads TGTGCCAGCAGCCCCATAGCGGGTGAGCGTTACAATGAGCAGTTCTTC. Residues: CASSPIAGERYNEQFF.

This clone showed up just a few times. The rearrangement joins TRBV28 to TRBJ2-1; weak D call: TRBD1 (6 bases). CDR1 and CDR2 from the germline V gene are MDHEN and SYDVKM. Trimming took off 6 bases at V and 5 bases at J, with 14 bases between the two ends. CDR3 length: 14 residues. CDR3 sequence reads: CASRQGFQNNEQFF. CDR3 in DNA: TGTGCCAGCAGGCAGGGGTTTCAGAACAATGAGCAGTTCTTC.

The chain joins TRBV28 to TRBJ2-1; 9 bases are shared with TRBD1. J gave up 8 bases and V 4 bases, and 9 bases lay outside the gene matches. Per the germline V gene, CDR1 is MDHEN and CDR2 is SYDVKM. The CDR3 contains 15 residues. CDR3 amino acids: CASSSGQGPVYEQFF. The CDR3 coding sequence is TGTGCCAGCAGTTCCGGACAGGGGCCCGTCTATGAGCAGTTCTTC. The whole variable domain, filled in from reference TRBV28 and TRBJ2-1, reads DVKVTQSSRYLVKRTGEKVFLECVQDMDHENMFWYRQDPGLGLRLIYFSYDVKMKEKGDIPEGYSVSREKKERFSLILESASTNQTSMYLCASSSGQGPVYEQFFGPGTRLTVL.

This clone turned up a few times. The rearrangement uses TRBV28 and TRBJ2-2, with 7 bases matching TRBD1. In germline, CDR1 is MDHEN, CDR2 SYDVKM. The CDR3 totals 13 residues. V shed 10 bases and J 3 bases; nucleotides not matched to a gene: 5. This CDR3 is CATYRGYTGELFF. The CDR3 DNA is TGTGCCACTTACAGGGGCTACACCGGGGAGCTGTTTTTT.

The V gene is TRBV18, the J gene TRBJ2-4, with a tentative D call TRBD2 (5 bases). V was trimmed by 6 bases and J by 9 bases, leaving 21 bases between them. The CDR3 runs to 15 residues. Germline V gene sequence: CDR1 KGHSH, CDR2 LQKENI. CDR3 in amino acids: CASSGRIGESAIQYF. The CDR3 DNA is TGTGCCAGCTCCGGACGGATTGGGGAGTCCGCCATTCAGTACTTC.

The rearrangement joins TRBV10-3 to TRBJ1-1; TRBD1 matches at 8 bases. Germline CDR1 reads ENHRY; CDR2 reads SYGVKD. V dropped 4 bases and J dropped 5; count of bases not matched to a gene: 3. This CDR3 is built from 13 residues. In nucleotides, the CDR3 is TGTGCCATCAGTGGGACAGGGAGGACTGAAGCTTTCTTT. It is translated as CAISGTGRTEAFF.

This clone has just a few counts. The sample contains more than one DNA sequence encoding this CDR3. The chain is built from TRBV28 and TRBJ1-2; 7 bases agree with TRBD1. CDR3 length equals 12 residues. Per germline, CDR1 MDHEN and CDR2 SYDVKM. V lost 4 bases to trimming and J lost 8 bases; unmatched junction nucleotides: 4. In DNA form, the CDR3 reads TGTGCCAGCAGTTCCCAGGGGGGCGGCTACACCTTC. Encoded protein: CASSSQGGGYTF.

There are a few counts of this clone. The rearrangement joins TRBV9 to TRBJ2-1; TRBD1 matches at 8 bases. Germline V CDR1 and CDR2: SGDLS, YYNGEE. J lost 3 bases, V lost 0 bases, and 2 bases had no gene match. The CDR3 spans 15 residues. The CDR3 spells CASSVDRGNYNEQFF. The CDR3 nucleotides are TGTGCCAGCAGCGTAGACAGGGGGAACTACAATGAGCAGTTCTTC.